This T cell receptor (beta chain) derives from a study of T cells in Graves' hyperthyroidism and ophthalmopathy (dated by TCRdb to the late 2010s). Turning to the overall study: TCR V-J signatures able to tell the groups apart were searched for in a discovery cohort of 100 patients, of whom 43 had Graves' ophthalmopathy and more than 55 had stable Graves' hyperthyroidism. Prospective prediction of ophthalmopathy was tested in an independent validation cohort of about 19 hyperthyroidism patients and 17 patients who later progressed to ophthalmopathy. The 95 to 100 discovery patients were randomly split 7:3 into training and test sets. The study also compared thyroid tissue and blood T-cell repertoires from about six Graves' hyperthyroidism patients. After blood sampling, hyperthyroidism patients were treated with methimazole at a starting dose of 30 mg daily, and ophthalmopathy patients were treated with high-dose intravenous methylprednisolone. The paper reports TCR Vbeta CDR3 sequencing of over 120 peripheral blood samples: over 40 ophthalmopathy, around 80 hyperthyroidism and approximately 17 progressor patients. Study-wide conclusions, independent of this receptor: No statistical method was used to set the sample size in advance, and investigators knew the group allocation. Ophthalmopathy was separated from stable hyperthyroidism by a 13 V-J signature model, with around 88% sensitivity and roughly 81% specificity obtained in cross-validation and 80%/75% obtained in testing. Blood samples also contained most of the expanded thyroid clonotypes (frequency above 0.001), which suggests that blood repertoires may reflect thyroid immune responses. In validation, the model predicted progression to ophthalmopathy with roughly 70% sensitivity and less than 75% specificity, a median of around 6.6 months before onset.

Details on this clonotype: Its specific antigen is unknown. It has no much larger one-base neighbor in the sample; base qualities were not kept.

Stable Graves' hyperthyroidism was defined as the absence of progression to ophthalmopathy over 18 months of follow-up. The hyperthyroidism patients were between 18 and 65 years old and newly diagnosed, with a disease duration of less than 2 months. Any patient with an uncontrolled infection, another autoimmune disease, pregnancy or lactation was excluded. Clinical symptoms, serum thyroxine and TRAb, thyroid ultrasound, and orbital computed tomography formed the basis for the diagnoses. Total RNA was extracted with Trizol reagent, and quality was checked on an Agilent 2100 Bioanalyzer. Looking up the germline V gene yields CDR1 SGHVS and CDR2 FNYEAQ. There are 13 amino acids in the CDR3, from cysteine to phenylalanine inclusive. Here the CDR3 DNA is all that survives: 39 bases in frame from base 1. V gives up 4 bases and J gives up 4 bases, and the segment between their germline ends measures 11 bases.

The TCR beta CDR3 regions were amplified from the RNA transcripts. The TCR CDR3 was subjected to a first round of RT-PCR using the HTBI primer set and the Qiagen OneStep RT-PCR kit. A second multiplex PCR round built the libraries, followed by size selection and purification. Paired-end sequencing of the libraries was performed with 100 bp reads on an Illumina HiSeq2000. As for the authors' bioinformatics: Raw data were processed with SOAPnuke, discarding reads with adapters, uncalled bases, mean Phred below 15, or no exact constant-primer or identifier match. COPE v1.2.5 was used to merge the high-quality paired reads, and each unique nucleotide sequence was defined as a clonotype. Clonotypes were aligned to IMGT TRBV, TRBD and TRBJ reference segments using MiTCR v1.1. Analysis was restricted to V-J combinations with a frequency above 0.0001, which covered about 99% of repertoires. A TCS score was defined as the ratio between F50 (clonal expansion) and ExV (chaos), using BLOSUM62-based TCRdist between CDR3 peptides within each V-J. Welch's t-statistics and random forest reduced roughly 500 V-J features to 13, which were used in a naive Bayes classifier (R e1071). TCRdb took the public reads, trimmed them with fastp at Q25, ran MiXCR for clone calling and kept in-frame beta chains. Each CDR3 protein gets just one entry, which takes the most common genes and DNA from the rows behind it. The V and J calls were not made by the authors but by TCRdb's processing. This sample holds about 540,000 distinct CDR3 sequences; 46% were observed only once. The ten largest clones capture roughly 8.2% of the sample.

The sequence is built from TRBV7-6 and TRBJ2-7; a tentative D match to TRBD2 spans 5 bases. The sample was peripheral blood or thyroid tissue (not recorded which). This receptor was identified in a woman younger than 35 with Graves' hyperthyroidism. Donor details come from another sample of the same person, matched by shared clones. In nucleotide form, the sequence is TGTGCCAGCAGCTCTGGGAGTACTTACGAGCAGTACTTC. Its amino acids are CASSSGSTYEQYF.